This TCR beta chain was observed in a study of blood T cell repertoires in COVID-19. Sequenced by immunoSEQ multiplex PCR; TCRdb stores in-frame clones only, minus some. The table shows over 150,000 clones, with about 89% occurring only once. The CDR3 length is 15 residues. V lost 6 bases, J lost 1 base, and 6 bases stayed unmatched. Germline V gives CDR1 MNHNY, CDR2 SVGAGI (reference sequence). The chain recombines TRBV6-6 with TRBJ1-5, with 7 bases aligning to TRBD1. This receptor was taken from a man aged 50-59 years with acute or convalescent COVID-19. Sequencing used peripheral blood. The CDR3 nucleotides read TGTGCCAGCAGATTAGGGGGCGCGAGCAATCAGCCCCAGCATTTT. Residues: CASRLGGASNQPQHF.